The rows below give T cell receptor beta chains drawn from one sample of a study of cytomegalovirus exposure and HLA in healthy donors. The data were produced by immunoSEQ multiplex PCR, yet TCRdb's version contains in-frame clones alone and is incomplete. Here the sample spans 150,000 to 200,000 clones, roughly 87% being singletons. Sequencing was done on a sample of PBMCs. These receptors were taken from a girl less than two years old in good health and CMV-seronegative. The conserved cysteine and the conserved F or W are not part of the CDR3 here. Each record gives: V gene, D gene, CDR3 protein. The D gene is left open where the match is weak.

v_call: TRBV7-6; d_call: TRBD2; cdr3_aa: ASSLATGGLEQY
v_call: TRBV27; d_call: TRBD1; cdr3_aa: ASSLQGVRGTDTQY
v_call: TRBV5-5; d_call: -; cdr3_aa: ASSLMGQVIYGYT
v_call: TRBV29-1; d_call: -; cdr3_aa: SVEGGGETQY
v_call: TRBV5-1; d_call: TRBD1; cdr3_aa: ASSGQQGVVGAF
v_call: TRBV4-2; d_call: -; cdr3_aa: ASSQTDRQGYT
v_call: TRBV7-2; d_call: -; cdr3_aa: ASSVTSTKAYEQY
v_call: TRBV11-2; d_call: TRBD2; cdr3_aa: ASSLGSSGGPETQY
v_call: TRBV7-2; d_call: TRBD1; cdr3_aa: ASSLTPTGTGYHGYT
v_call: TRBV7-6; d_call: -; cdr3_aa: ASSQTGAGPGELF
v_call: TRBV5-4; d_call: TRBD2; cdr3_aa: ASSPEMGLGRDTQY
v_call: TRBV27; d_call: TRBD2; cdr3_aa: ASSLAGAYEQY
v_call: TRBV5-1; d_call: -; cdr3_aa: ASSSGARPQF
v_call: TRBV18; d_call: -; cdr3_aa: ASSPIRGAQGYT
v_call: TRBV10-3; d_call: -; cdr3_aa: AITQAADNNEQF
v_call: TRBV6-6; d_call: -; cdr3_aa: ASSYLSQNTEAF
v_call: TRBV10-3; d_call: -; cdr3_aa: AISEPRGTEVAETLH
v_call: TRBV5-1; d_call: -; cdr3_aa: ASSLRTSLGETQY
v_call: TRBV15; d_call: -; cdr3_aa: ATSRVAGDYEQY
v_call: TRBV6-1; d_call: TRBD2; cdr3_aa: ASSEGTSGTDTQY
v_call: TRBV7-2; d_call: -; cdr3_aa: ASSLTSSAYNEQF
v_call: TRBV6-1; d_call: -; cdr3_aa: ASPGQNTEAF
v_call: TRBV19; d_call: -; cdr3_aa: ASSNTNEAF
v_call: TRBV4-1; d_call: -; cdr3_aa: ASSQSILRSYGYT
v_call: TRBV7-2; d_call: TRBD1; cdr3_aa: ASSPRGQSIDTQY
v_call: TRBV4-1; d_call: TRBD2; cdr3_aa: ASRGRAGGAYEQY
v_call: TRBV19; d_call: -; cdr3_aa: ASSTKGRGNYGYT
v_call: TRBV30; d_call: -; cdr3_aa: AWSSYRAGSGYT
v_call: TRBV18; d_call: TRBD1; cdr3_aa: ASSPPGQGTNTGELF
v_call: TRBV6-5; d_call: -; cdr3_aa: ASSYSAAGNTIY
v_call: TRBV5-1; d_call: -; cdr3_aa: ASSFRTNTEAF
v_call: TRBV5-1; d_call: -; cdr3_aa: ASSSDTFNYGYT
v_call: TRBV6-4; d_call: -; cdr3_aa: ASSDPDSNYGYT
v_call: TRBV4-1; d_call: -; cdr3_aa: ASSQDGGRGELF
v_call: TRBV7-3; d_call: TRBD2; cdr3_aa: ASSYGARTRTDEQF